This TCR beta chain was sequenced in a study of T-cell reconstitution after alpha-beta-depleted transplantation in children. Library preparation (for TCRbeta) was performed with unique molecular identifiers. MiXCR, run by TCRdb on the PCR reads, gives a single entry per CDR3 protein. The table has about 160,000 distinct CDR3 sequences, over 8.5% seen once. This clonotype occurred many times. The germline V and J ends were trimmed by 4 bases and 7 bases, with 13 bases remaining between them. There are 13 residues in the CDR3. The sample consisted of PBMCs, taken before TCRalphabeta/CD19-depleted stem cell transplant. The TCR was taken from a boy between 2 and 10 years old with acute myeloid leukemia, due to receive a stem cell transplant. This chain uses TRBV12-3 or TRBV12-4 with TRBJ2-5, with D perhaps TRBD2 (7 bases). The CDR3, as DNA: TGTGCCAGCAGTTGGGGGGGCCGGCCGACCCAGTACTTC. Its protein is CASSWGGRPTQYF.